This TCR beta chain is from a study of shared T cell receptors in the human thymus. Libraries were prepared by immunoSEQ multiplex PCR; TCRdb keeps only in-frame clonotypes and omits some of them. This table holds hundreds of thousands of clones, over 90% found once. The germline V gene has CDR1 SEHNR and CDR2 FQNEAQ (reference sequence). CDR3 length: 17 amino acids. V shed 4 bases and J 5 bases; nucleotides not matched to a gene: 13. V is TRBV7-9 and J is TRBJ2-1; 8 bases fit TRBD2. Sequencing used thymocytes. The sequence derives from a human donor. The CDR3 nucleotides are TGTGCCAGCAGCTCCTTCGGGGGGGCTAGTTCCCACAATGAGCAGTTCTTC. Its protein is CASSSFGGASSHNEQFF.